The 32 T cell receptor beta chains presented below share a single source sample, sequenced in a study of T cell clonality in common variable immunodeficiency. TCRdb's table, derived via immunoSEQ multiplex PCR, lists solely in-frame clones and lacks some. The specimen has 25,000 to 35,000 clones, none found just once. Sequences were obtained from peripheral blood mononuclear cells. These receptors all stem from a person aged 18 to 75 in good health.

There are many counts of this clone. The CDR3 end is not reached by the read, which stops 3 residues before it; the germline J gene fills it in. The genes are TRBV29-1 and TRBJ2-7; the match to TRBD2 covers 7 bases. In germline, CDR1 is SQVTM, CDR2 ANQGSEA. The ends lost 3 bases at V and 4 bases at J; junction bases unmatched: 6. The CDR3 is made up of 13 amino acids. This CDR3 reads CSVDGQGGYEQYF. The CDR3 bases that were read are TGCAGCGTTGACGGCCAGGGAGGGTACGAG.

In the case of this clone: The read gets to within 3 residues of the CDR3 end, and the germline J gene fills in the rest. The chain couples TRBV2 to TRBJ1-5, with 11 nucleotides matching TRBD1. The germline gives CDR1 SNHLY, CDR2 FYNNEI. V lost 1 base and J lost 6; bases outside the gene matches: 2. This CDR3 is 15 amino acids long. CDR3 sequence reads: CASSEGTGGLQPQHF. Partial CDR3 DNA: TGTGCCAGCAGTGAAGGGACAGGGGGCCTTCAGCCC.

With respect to this clone: The observed sequence ends 3 residues before the CDR3 terminus, with the missing tail filled in from the germline J gene. The rearrangement joins TRBV19 to TRBJ1-5, with D perhaps TRBD1 (6 bases). The CDR3 has 14 residues. Germline-derived CDR1 and CDR2 are LNHDA and SQIVND (reference sequence). V was clipped by 9 bases and J by 2 bases, with 14 bases between them. The DNA read from the CDR3 is TGTGCCAGCGCGGGGGGCGCGGGCAATCAGCCC. It translates to CASAGGAGNQP. The full-length CDR3 reads as CASAGGAGNQPQHF. Drawing the rest from reference TRBV19 and TRBJ1-5, the complete variable domain is DGGITQSPKYLFRKEGQNVTLSCEQNLNHDAMYWYRQDPGQGLRLIYYSQIVNDFQKGDIAEGYSVSREKKESFPLTVTSAQKNPTAFYLCASAGGAGNQPQHFGDGTRLSIL.

Regarding this clone: The read stops 3 residues short of the end of the CDR3; the missing end is completed from the germline J gene. This chain joins TRBV2 and TRBJ2-3; 8 bases fit TRBD1. CDR1 is SNHLY and CDR2 is FYNNEI in the germline V gene. Trimming at V came to 8 bases and at J to 2 bases, leaving 9 bases not matched to a gene. The CDR3 extends over 15 amino acids. The CDR3 sequence: CASRDRGTYTDTQYF. The sequenced part of the CDR3 DNA is TGTGCCAGCCGAGACAGGGGCACCTACACAGATACG.

This clone was observed many times. The CDR3 is cut off 3 residues early in the read; its end comes from the germline J gene. V is TRBV5-6 and J is TRBJ2-1, with D maybe TRBD1 (5 bases). The V gene lost 0 bases and the J gene lost 2 bases, with 6 bases spanning the gap. CDR1 is SGHDT, CDR2 YYEEEE, per germline. The CDR3 is made up of 14 amino acids. Incomplete CDR3 DNA: TGTGCCAGCAGCTTGGGACAGACCTACAATGAG. Protein sequence: CASSLGQTYNE. The whole CDR3 protein reads CASSLGQTYNEQFF.

This clone was seen repeatedly, ten times or more. The observed sequence ends 3 residues before the CDR3 terminus, with the missing tail filled in from the germline J gene. V is TRBV20-1 and J is TRBJ1-2; D perhaps matches TRBD1 (5 bases). Trimming removed 3 bases from V and 3 bases from J, with 17 bases in between. The germline V gene encodes CDR1 DFQATT and CDR2 SNEGSKA (reference sequence). CDR3 length: 15 residues. The covered CDR3 bases are TGCAGTGCTAGCAGTCTTGGGGGGACGGACTATGGC. Amino acids: CSASSLGGTDYG. The full CDR3 reads CSASSLGGTDYGYTF.

This clone was counted only a few times. The CDR3 end falls 3 residues outside the read, so it is completed with the germline J gene. The V and J genes are TRBV19 and TRBJ2-1, with 8 bases fitting TRBD2. Trimming cost V 7 bases and J 0 bases; bases outside gene matches: 8. There are 16 residues in the CDR3. CDR1 and CDR2 (germline): LNHDA, SQIVND (reference sequence). The CDR3 protein is CASTTLAGYSYNEQFF. The sequenced part of the CDR3 DNA is TGTGCCAGTACCACTTTAGCGGGGTACTCCTACAATGAG.

This clone was counted many times. From the germline J gene comes the end of the CDR3, since the read stops 3 residues before it. The rearrangement links TRBV15 to TRBJ1-2, with TRBD1 as a possible D gene (6 bases). The V and J ends lost 4 bases and 5 bases respectively, with 8 bases between them. This CDR3 is 12 amino acids long. CDR1 and CDR2 from the germline V gene are LNHNV and YYDKDF (reference sequence). CDR3 protein: CATSTGEYGYTF. The sequenced part of the CDR3 DNA is TGTGCCACCAGCACAGGGGAATATGGC.

This clone showed up many times. The CDR3 end falls 3 residues outside the read, so it is completed with the germline J gene. This rearrangement joins TRBV30 to TRBJ2-3; D might be TRBD2 (5 bases). The germline V and J ends were trimmed by 2 bases and 2 bases, with 11 bases remaining between them. The CDR3 runs 14 residues. Germline V gene sequence: CDR1 GTSNPN, CDR2 SVGIG (reference sequence). The CDR3 bases that were read are TGTGCCTGGAGTAGGCTAGCCAACACAGATACG. The encoded protein is CAWSRLANTDT. The CDR3 in its entirety is CAWSRLANTDTQYF.

In this sample, this clone turned up many times. Read sequence stops 3 residues before the CDR3 end, and the germline J gene provides the missing end. The J gene is TRBJ2-1, the V gene TRBV7-8; no firm D call. The length of the CDR3 is 15 residues. V was cut by 6 bases and J by 3 bases, with 15 bases left in between. CDR1 and CDR2 from the germline V gene are SGHVS and FQNEAQ. CDR3 region: CASRVARLVYNEQFF. The CDR3 DNA, read in part, is TGTGCCAGCAGGGTGGCGCGACTTGTCTACAATGAG.

This clone showed up many times. The CDR3 end is not reached by the read, which stops 3 residues before it; the germline J gene fills it in. V is TRBV19 and J is TRBJ2-7, with a possible D match to TRBD1 (6 bases). This CDR3 spans 14 amino acids. V lost 4 bases and J lost 0, with 10 bases in between. Germline V gene lookup returns CDR1 LNHDA and CDR2 SQIVND (reference sequence). The CDR3 reads CASSRDRSSYEQYF. CDR3 bases read: TGTGCCAGTAGTAGAGACAGGAGCTCCTACGAG.

This clone was counted only a few times. This chain's CDR3 is CSARAPRVGSGYTF. CDR3 DNA, as far as it was read: TGCAGTGCTAGAGCACCCAGGGTGGGATCAGGC. V usage is TRBV20-1 and J usage is TRBJ1-2, with D perhaps matching TRBD1 (5 bases). Coverage ceases 3 residues before the CDR3 finishes, and the germline J gene fills in the end. Germline CDR1 DFQATT, CDR2 SNEGSKA (reference sequence). The length of the CDR3 is 14 residues.

In its sample, this clone was seen many times. The read gets to within 3 residues of the CDR3 end, and the germline J gene fills in the rest. The chain joins TRBV13 to TRBJ2-7; TRBD1 matches at 8 bases. CDR1 is PRHDT, CDR2 FYEKMQ, per germline (reference sequence). This CDR3 contains 18 residues. V lost 4 bases, J lost 6 bases, and 20 bases stayed unmatched. The sequenced part of the CDR3 DNA is TGTGCCAGCAGCTCCCCAGGACAGGGTGTCCCCCTTGCCCGCGAG. Amino acid sequence: CASSSPGQGVPLARE. The full CDR3 protein reads CASSSPGQGVPLAREQYF.

The sample holds many counts of this clone. The read is 3 residues too short to cover the CDR3 end, so that end is filled in from the germline J gene. The chain links TRBV19 to TRBJ1-2; D remains unclear. The CDR3 is 12 residues long. Per the germline V gene, CDR1 is LNHDA and CDR2 is SQIVND (reference sequence). The CDR3 DNA, read in part, is TGTGCCAGTAGTATCCCCCGGGTTAGC. Translation gives CASSIPRVS. The complete CDR3 reads CASSIPRVSYTF.

There are many counts of this clone. The read terminates 3 residues before the CDR3 end, so the remaining end is supplied by the germline J gene. V and J are TRBV7-6 and TRBJ2-7; 9 bases map to TRBD2. The CDR3 runs to 15 residues. Germline trimming cut 1 base from V and 3 bases from J; bases unmatched to any gene: 4. From germline, CDR1 is SGHVS and CDR2 FNYEAQ. The CDR3 region is CASSLEPSGDYEQYF. Partial CDR3 DNA: TGTGCCAGCAGCTTAGAGCCTAGCGGGGACTACGAG.

On this clone: The CDR3 end falls 3 residues outside the read, so it is completed with the germline J gene. The genes are TRBV19 and TRBJ2-2; the D gene is possibly TRBD2 (7 bases). Trimming removed 7 bases from V and 5 bases from J, with 17 bases in between. The CDR3 is 15 residues long. Germline V gene sequence: CDR1 LNHDA, CDR2 SQIVND (reference sequence). CDR3 amino acids: CASIITGRGTGELFF. Incomplete CDR3 DNA: TGTGCCAGTATCATTACAGGGAGGGGGACCGGGGAG.

This clone appeared many times. The read finishes 3 residues shy of the CDR3 end, and the germline J gene is used to complete it. The gene calls are TRBV6-1 and TRBJ1-2, with D maybe TRBD1 (5 bases). This CDR3 comprises 13 residues. Germline CDR1 is MNHNS and CDR2 is SASEGT. The germline V and J ends were trimmed by 0 bases and 7 bases, with 9 bases remaining between them. Incomplete CDR3 DNA: TGTGCCAGCAGTGAAGCAGGGGTGGCTGGC. Protein sequence: CASSEAGVAG. The whole CDR3 protein is CASSEAGVAGYTF.

This clone was seen many times. Read data end 3 residues before the CDR3 end; the end is taken from the germline J gene. The rearrangement uses TRBV30 and TRBJ1-2, with D possibly TRBD1 on 6 matching bases. The germline CDR1 and CDR2 sequences are GTSNPN and SVGIG (reference sequence). Trimming removed 3 bases from V and 3 bases from J, with 20 bases in between. This CDR3 is 16 amino acids long. CDR3 bases read: TGTGCCTGGAGGGTGGAGGGGGGGTGGGCCTACTATGGC. Translated, it gives CAWRVEGGWAYYG. The full-length CDR3 reads as CAWRVEGGWAYYGYTF.

This clone was counted many times. The read ends 3 residues shy of where the CDR3 ends; the end is completed using the germline J gene. V usage is TRBV18 and J usage is TRBJ2-3, with TRBD2 matching 7 bases. J was trimmed by 0 bases and V by 0 bases; bases with no gene match: 3. The CDR3 covers 16 residues. Per germline, CDR1 KGHSH and CDR2 LQKENI. Partial CDR3 DNA: TGTGCCAGCTCACCACCCACTAGCGCCAGCACAGATACG. Translating it yields CASSPPTSASTDT. The CDR3 in full is CASSPPTSASTDTQYF.

This clone appeared a few times. The read finishes 3 residues shy of the CDR3 end, and the germline J gene is used to complete it. The chain combines TRBV18 with TRBJ2-3; D unclear. The CDR3 runs to 15 residues. Germline-derived CDR1 and CDR2 are KGHSH and LQKENI. Trimming shortened V by 1 base and J by 2 bases, and 10 bases separated the two germline ends. The CDR3: CASSPLGQTTDTQYF. The part of the CDR3 DNA that was read is TGTGCCAGCTCACCACTTGGGCAGACCACAGATACG.

This clone was seen repeatedly, ten times or more. The missing CDR3 end, 3 residues past where the read stops, is filled in from the germline J gene. The chain couples TRBV20-1 to TRBJ1-5; TRBD1 might be the D (5 bases). The germline gives CDR1 DFQATT, CDR2 SNEGSKA (reference sequence). V gave up 5 bases and J gave up 0 bases, with 11 bases separating them. The CDR3 covers 14 residues. The CDR3 loop is CSASDIHSNQPQHF. The sequenced part of the CDR3 DNA is TGCAGTGCTTCGGACATACATAGCAATCAGCCC.

In this sample, this clone turned up many times. The CDR3 extends 3 residues past the end of the read, so its final part is completed from the germline J gene. V usage is TRBV18 and J usage is TRBJ1-5, with TRBD1 identical over 8 bases. With V trimmed by 4 bases and J by 6 bases, 8 bases remained unmatched. The CDR3 has 15 residues. CDR1 and CDR2 (germline): KGHSH, LQKENI. The CDR3 sequence is CASSRQGAVGQPQHF. CDR3 DNA (partial): TGTGCCAGCTCACGTCAGGGGGCGGTCGGTCAGCCC.

This clone appeared many times. The sequence runs out 3 residues before the end of the CDR3; the remainder is reconstructed from the germline J gene. The chain carries TRBV5-1 and TRBJ1-4; a weak D match, TRBD1 (5 bases). In germline, CDR1 is SGHRS, CDR2 YFSETQ. This CDR3 spans 14 amino acids. V lost 5 bases, J lost 6 bases, and 14 bases lay in between. CDR3 DNA (partial): TGCGCCAGCAGGGAGAGCCCAGGGTATGAAAAA. It is translated as CASRESPGYEK. The CDR3, in full, reads CASRESPGYEKLFF.

This clone appeared a few times. The CDR3 extends 3 residues past the end of the read, so its final part is completed from the germline J gene. The V gene is TRBV7-8, the J gene TRBJ1-2, with D unclear. The CDR3 runs 13 residues. In germline, CDR1 is SGHVS, CDR2 FQNEAQ. V lost 7 bases to trimming and J lost 2 bases, with 11 bases between them. Here the CDR3 reads CASKVRGNYGYTF. The DNA read from the CDR3 is TGTGCCAGCAAGGTGAGAGGCAACTATGGC.

This clone was seen ten or more times. From the germline J gene comes the end of the CDR3, since the read stops 3 residues before it. The J gene is TRBJ2-3, the V gene TRBV4-2; 8 bases fit TRBD2. This CDR3 region has 16 residues. Germline assignment: CDR1 LGHNA and CDR2 YNFKEQ. J lost 2 bases, V lost 4 bases, and 8 bases had no gene match. Partial CDR3 DNA: TGTGCCAGCAGCCCCGGGATAGCGGGGCCCACAGATACG. Translation: CASSPGIAGPTDT. The CDR3 in full is CASSPGIAGPTDTQYF.

In this sample, this clone turned up many times. Coverage ceases 3 residues before the CDR3 finishes, and the germline J gene fills in the end. The V gene is TRBV5-1, the J gene TRBJ2-1, with 7 bases aligning to TRBD2. Germline trimming cut 4 bases from V and 3 bases from J; bases unmatched to any gene: 4. CDR3 length: 14 amino acids. CDR1 SGHRS and CDR2 YFSETQ come from the germline V gene. The sequenced CDR3 bases are TGCGCCAGCAGCACGGGGGGAAGCTACAATGAG. Translating it yields CASSTGGSYNE. Given in full, the CDR3 is CASSTGGSYNEQFF. Supplemented by reference TRBV5-1 and TRBJ2-1, the full variable domain reads KAGVTQTPRYLIKTRGQQVTLSCSPISGHRSVSWYQQTPGQGLQFLFEYFSETQRNKGNFPGRFSGRQFSNSRSEMNVSTLELGDSALYLCASSTGGSYNEQFFGPGTRLTVL.

This clone showed up many times. The chain's CDR3 is CASSPSRTGNTIYF. The sequenced CDR3 bases are TGTGCCAGCTCACCGAGCAGGACTGGAAACACC. The gene calls are TRBV18 and TRBJ1-3; D unclear. The missing CDR3 end, 3 residues past where the read stops, is filled in from the germline J gene. CDR1 is KGHSH and CDR2 is LQKENI in the germline V gene. The CDR3 extends over 14 amino acids. V dropped 3 bases and J dropped 2 bases, with 8 bases sitting between them. Full variable domain (remainder filled in from reference TRBV18 and TRBJ1-3): NAGVMQNPRHLVRRRGQEARLRCSPMKGHSHVYWYRQLPEEGLKFMVYLQKENIIDESGMPKERFSAEFPKEGPSILRIQQVVRGDSAAYFCASSPSRTGNTIYFGEGSWLTVV.

This clone was detected many times. The read terminates 3 residues before the CDR3 end, so the remaining end is supplied by the germline J gene. This chain links TRBV20-1 with TRBJ2-2, with D possibly being TRBD1 (5 bases). Germline loops: CDR1 DFQATT, CDR2 SNEGSKA (reference sequence). The length of the CDR3 is 15 residues. This CDR3 is CSAPFLVPGANVLFF. The CDR3 DNA, read in part, is TGCAGTGCTCCCTTCTTAGTCCCTGGGGCCAACGTG.

This clone was recorded many times. The sequence runs out 3 residues before the end of the CDR3; the remainder is reconstructed from the germline J gene. This chain uses TRBV30 with TRBJ2-7; TRBD2 is a possible D gene (5 bases). This CDR3 has 13 residues. The germline V gene has CDR1 GTSNPN and CDR2 SVGIG (reference sequence). V was trimmed by 4 bases and J by 2 bases, leaving 12 bases between them. Partial CDR3 DNA: TGTGCCTGGAAAACTAGTTGGGCCTACGAG. This sequence encodes CAWKTSWAYE. The whole CDR3 region reads CAWKTSWAYEQYF.

In this sample, this clone turned up many times. The CDR3 end falls 3 residues outside the read, so it is completed with the germline J gene. V is TRBV20-1 and J is TRBJ2-2; 12 bases are shared with TRBD2. V shed 2 bases and J 6 bases; nucleotides not matched to a gene: 1. The CDR3 extends over 14 amino acids. From germline, CDR1 is DFQATT and CDR2 SNEGSKA (reference sequence). The covered CDR3 bases are TGCAGTGCTAGACTAGCGGGGGGGCCCGGGGAG. It codes for CSARLAGGPGE. The complete CDR3 reads CSARLAGGPGELFF.

This clone was seen repeatedly, ten times or more. The CDR3 extends 3 residues past the end of the read, so its final part is completed from the germline J gene. The J gene is TRBJ1-6, the V gene TRBV18; perhaps TRBD1 as D (5 bases). Germline V gives CDR1 KGHSH, CDR2 LQKENI. CDR3 size: 14 residues. CDR3 DNA (partial): TGTGCCAGCTCACCACCGGGGGGAAGTTTCCCC. Its protein is CASSPPGGSFP. The complete CDR3 protein is CASSPPGGSFPLHF.

This clone was recorded at least ten times. The CDR3 goes on 3 residues after the read ends, and that part is filled in from the germline J gene. This rearrangement joins TRBV7-3 to TRBJ2-7; 7 bases line up with TRBD2. V shed 6 bases, J shed 4 bases, and the junction held 6 bases outside the gene matches. The CDR3 consists of 13 residues. CDR1 and CDR2 from the germline V gene are SGHTA and FQGTGA. The DNA read from the CDR3 is TGTGCCAGCAGTGGCGGGAGCGCTTACGAG. Translated, it gives CASSGGSAYE. The whole CDR3 protein reads CASSGGSAYEQYF.